This T cell receptor (beta chain) is drawn from a study of CD8+CD57+ T cells in acquired aplastic anemia (dated by TCRdb to the late 2010s). With regard to the full study: On average, sorted CD4+ and CD8+ cells yielded 2.5 to 3.5 ug of extracted DNA, with a range of roughly 0.18 to 30 ug. CD8+CD57+ expansion was defined as frequency above the mean frequency observed in healthy subjects.

Broader findings and caveats from the paper: Patients and healthy controls showed no significant difference in CD8+ Simpson's diversity (P=0.060). Twenty-nine CD8+ CDR3 sequences were found to be shared between patients and controls, but these sequences appeared to be highly expressed in patients and within the immunodominant clones of the patients.

This clonotype was observed many times. Its target antigen remains unknown. Qualities for individual bases were not recorded, and no much larger clone is one base off. TCR beta VDJ combination and CDR3 sequence profiling used genomic DNA as the template. An Illumina HiSeq 2000 was used for TCR repertoire sequencing. In the source study's methods: Repertoires were assessed using TRBV/TRBJ rearrangement plots, CDR3 size and DJ length profiles, and Simpson's diversity index. Whichever DNA sequence was most abundant in the deep sequencing data was defined as the immunodominant clone. CDR3 amino acid sequences were checked for sharing across subjects and were also compared against the VDJdb database and published repertoires. TCRdb redid the processing of the public reads, applying fastp at Q25 and MiXCR, and retained in-frame beta chains. Every CDR3 protein is listed once, alongside the most common genes and DNA of its rows. TCRdb, not the original authors, processed these V and J calls. Present in this sample are more than 150,000 distinct CDR3 sequences, nearly 50% of which were seen just once. The top ten clones comprise about 8.8% of the sample.

Flow cytometry had shown CD8+CD57+ cell expansion in the patients selected for sequencing. Severe acquired aplastic anemia was diagnosed in all patients according to International Study of Aplastic Anemia and Agranulocytosis and Camitta criteria. No therapy had been received by the patients at the time of blood sampling. In this study, sorted CD4+ and CD8+ T cells from the blood of healthy subjects and of severe aplastic anemia patients had their TCR repertoires deep-sequenced. Patients were enrolled in the USA under clinicaltrials.gov protocols 00001620, 01623167, 00001397, 00071045, 00081523 and 00961064. Ficoll-Paque density gradient centrifugation was used to isolate peripheral blood mononuclear cells. CD4+ and CD8+ T cells were sorted by FACS or magnetic beads before DNA extraction. Between the V and J ends, shortened by 7 bases and 1 base respectively, the junction contains 8 bases. The CDR3 measures 12 amino acids from cysteine to phenylalanine. CDR3 DNA is the only sequence kept; it has 36 bases, read in frame from the first base. The germline V gene (reference sequence) supplies CDR1 LNHDA and CDR2 SQIVND.

The receptor was isolated from a human donor with aplastic anemia. Recombination linked TRBV19 to TRBJ2-7, with the identity of the D gene unclear. Input material: sorted CD4+, CD8+, or CD8+CD57+ T cells (not recorded which) from PBMCs. The DNA is TGTGCCAGTATTGGTGAGTCCTACGAGCAGTACTTC. Its coded protein is CASIGESYEQYF.